The 14 T cell receptor beta chains below come from one sample, sequenced in a study of long-term antiretroviral therapy in people with HIV. Sequencing relied on immunoSEQ assay v3.0, run at survey level. Generated by immunoSEQ multiplex PCR, the TCRdb table keeps only in-frame clones and is missing some. The sample has some 45,000 clones, 86% seen once. Sequencing was performed on unsorted PBMCs, taken 0.1 years before starting antiretroviral therapy. The receptors shown here come from a woman between 45 and 65 years old with HIV.

The V gene is TRBV13, the J gene TRBJ2-6, with 7 bases matching TRBD2. The CDR3 spans 18 residues. V trimming: 5 bases; J trimming: 0 bases; junction bases outside the gene matches: 10. Germline V gene sequence: CDR1 PRHDT, CDR2 FYEKMQ (reference sequence). CDR3 residues: CASSLSRGVSSGANVLTF. The CDR3 nucleotides read TGTGCCAGCAGCCTCTCCCGGGGGGTGAGCTCTGGGGCCAACGTCCTGACTTTC.

This chain uses TRBV5-5 with TRBJ2-7, with D tentatively TRBD2 (6 bases). This CDR3 is 13 amino acids long. Germline CDR1 and CDR2: SGHKS and YYEKEE (reference sequence). V lost 4 bases and J lost 7, with 15 bases in between. The CDR3 is CASSRDSEGEQYF. The CDR3 nucleotides read TGTGCCAGCAGCCGGGACTCGGAGGGAGAGCAGTACTTC.

The rearrangement joins TRBV19 to TRBJ2-2; unclear D gene. V lost 9 bases, J lost 1 base, and 9 bases lay in between. Germline CDR1 is LNHDA and CDR2 is SQIVND (reference sequence). This CDR3 has 13 amino acids. The CDR3 sequence is CASVYENTGELFF. The CDR3 DNA sequence: TGTGCCAGCGTGTATGAGAACACCGGGGAGCTGTTTTTT.

This clone has just a few counts. CDR3: CASSGGGGPHSYNSPLHF. The CDR3 bases are TGTGCCAGTAGCGGCGGGGGAGGGCCACACTCCTATAATTCACCCCTCCACTTT. The chain has TRBV19 and TRBJ1-6; a weak D match, TRBD1 (5 bases). V gave up 6 bases and J gave up 0 bases, with 18 bases separating them. The CDR3 is 18 amino acids. Germline V lookup: CDR1 LNHDA, CDR2 SQIVND (reference sequence).

V and J are TRBV30 and TRBJ2-5, with 13 positions matching TRBD2. The CDR3 spans 16 residues. J gave up 5 bases and V 4 bases, and 10 bases lay outside the gene matches. The germline V gene encodes CDR1 GTSNPN and CDR2 SVGIG (reference sequence). The CDR3 DNA is TGTGCCTGGACCGGGACTAGCGGGGCGGTTGGGGAGACCCAGTACTTC. It codes for CAWTGTSGAVGETQYF.

The chain combines TRBV6-5 with TRBJ1-1, with D possibly TRBD1 on 6 matching bases. The V and J ends lost 5 bases and 0 bases respectively, with 10 bases between them. Germline loops: CDR1 MNHEY, CDR2 SVGAGI. CDR3 size: 14 residues. The CDR3 nucleotides read TGTGCCAGCAGTAGGGGGGCCTTGAACACTGAAGCTTTCTTT. Translated, it gives CASSRGALNTEAFF.

The chain is built from TRBV5-1 and TRBJ1-1; D is possibly TRBD1 (6 bases). CDR1 is SGHRS, CDR2 YFSETQ, per germline. The CDR3 runs 16 residues. V shed 1 base and J shed 1 base, with 14 bases lying between them. DNA for the CDR3: TGCGCCAGCAGCTTGATGACAACAGGGACGAACACTGAAGCTTTCTTT. Protein: CASSLMTTGTNTEAFF.

The chain recombines TRBV29-1 with TRBJ1-2, with D unresolved. The V end lost 5 bases, the J end lost 1 base, and 23 bases lay between the germline ends. This CDR3 spans 17 amino acids. Germline CDR1 and CDR2: SQVTM and ANQGSEA. The CDR3 nucleotides read TGCAGCGTTATTGCAAGCCGTAGGGTGGGTAATAACTATGGCTACACCTTC. Its translation: CSVIASRRVGNNYGYTF.

The rearrangement joins TRBV5-5 to TRBJ1-4; D is unclear. The germline V gene has CDR1 SGHKS and CDR2 YYEKEE (reference sequence). The CDR3 length is 14 residues. The V end lost 2 bases, the J end lost 0 bases, and 5 bases lay between the germline ends. The CDR3 spells CASSFGATNEKLFF. The DNA for the CDR3 is TGTGCCAGCAGCTTCGGTGCAACTAATGAAAAACTGTTTTTT. The full variable domain, with the rest looked up from reference TRBV5-5 and TRBJ1-4, is DAGVTQSPTHLIKTRGQQVTLRCSPISGHKSVSWYQQVLGQGPQFIFQYYEKEERGRGNFPDRFSARQFPNYSSELNVNALLLGDSALYLCASSFGATNEKLFFGSGTQLSVL.

CDR3 coding DNA: TGTGCCAGCAGCTCGCCCCCTAACACCGGGGAGCTGTTTTTT. Amino acid sequence: CASSSPPNTGELFF. The chain employs TRBV11-2 and TRBJ2-2; D unclear. Trimming stripped 4 bases from V and 2 bases from J, with 8 bases between. Germline V lookup: CDR1 SGHAT, CDR2 FQNNGV. The CDR3 covers 14 residues. Looking up the rest from reference TRBV11-2 and TRBJ2-2 gives the full variable domain: EAGVAQSPRYKIIEKRQSVAFWCNPISGHATLYWYQQILGQGPKLLIQFQNNGVVDDSQLPKDRFSAERLKGVDSTLKIQPAKLEDSAVYLCASSSPPNTGELFFGEGSRLTVL.

This clone was observed a few times. This sequence joins TRBV18 and TRBJ1-5; D remains ambiguous. This CDR3 has 14 residues. Trimming stripped 0 bases from V and 6 bases from J, with 9 bases between. CDR1 and CDR2 (germline): KGHSH, LQKENI. CDR3 in amino acids: CASSPPGLAQPQHF. For the CDR3, the DNA is TGTGCCAGCTCACCACCAGGGTTAGCTCAGCCCCAGCATTTT.

The J gene is TRBJ1-6, the V gene TRBV7-3; D is perhaps TRBD1 (5 bases). The CDR3 contains 12 residues. Trimming took off 6 bases at V and 6 bases at J, with 6 bases between the two ends. From germline, CDR1 is SGHTA and CDR2 FQGTGA. CDR3 sequence reads: CASSQGNSPLHF. The CDR3 bases are TGTGCCAGCAGTCAGGGTAATTCACCCCTCCACTTT.

The chain carries TRBV5-4 and TRBJ2-3, with 9 positions matching TRBD1. Per the germline V gene, CDR1 is SGHNT and CDR2 is YYREEE (reference sequence). The V segment lost 4 bases and the J segment 4 bases; nucleotides outside the gene matches: 4. This CDR3 comprises 14 residues. This CDR3 reads CASSLGQGSDTQYF. DNA of the CDR3: TGTGCCAGCAGCCTGGGACAGGGTTCAGATACGCAGTATTTT.

The chain has TRBV7-9 and TRBJ2-4; D not certain. Deletions cut 6 bases from V and 2 bases from J, with 14 bases between. CDR1 SEHNR and CDR2 FQNEAQ come from the germline V gene (reference sequence). CDR3 size: 15 residues. In DNA, the CDR3 is TGTGCCAGCAGTTCCGGGCCGGTTTCCAAAAACATTCAGTACTTC. It codes for CASSSGPVSKNIQYF.